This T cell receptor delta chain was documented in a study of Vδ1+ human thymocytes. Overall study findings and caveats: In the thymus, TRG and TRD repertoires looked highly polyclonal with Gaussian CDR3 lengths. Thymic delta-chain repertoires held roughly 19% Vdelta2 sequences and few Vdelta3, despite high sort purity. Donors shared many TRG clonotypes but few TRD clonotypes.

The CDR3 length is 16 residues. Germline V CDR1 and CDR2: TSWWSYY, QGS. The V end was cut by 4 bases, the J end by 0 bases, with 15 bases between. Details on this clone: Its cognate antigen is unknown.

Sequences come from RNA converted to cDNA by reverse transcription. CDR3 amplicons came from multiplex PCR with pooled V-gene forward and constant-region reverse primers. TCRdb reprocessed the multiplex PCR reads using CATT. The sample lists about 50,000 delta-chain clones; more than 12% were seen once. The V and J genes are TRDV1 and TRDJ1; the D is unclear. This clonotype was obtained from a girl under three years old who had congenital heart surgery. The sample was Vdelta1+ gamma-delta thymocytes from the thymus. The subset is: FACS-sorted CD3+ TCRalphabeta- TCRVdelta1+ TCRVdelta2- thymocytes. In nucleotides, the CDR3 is TGTGCTCTTGGGGGGACGATTTCCCCGGACACCGATAAACTCATCTTT. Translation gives CALGGTISPDTDKLIF.